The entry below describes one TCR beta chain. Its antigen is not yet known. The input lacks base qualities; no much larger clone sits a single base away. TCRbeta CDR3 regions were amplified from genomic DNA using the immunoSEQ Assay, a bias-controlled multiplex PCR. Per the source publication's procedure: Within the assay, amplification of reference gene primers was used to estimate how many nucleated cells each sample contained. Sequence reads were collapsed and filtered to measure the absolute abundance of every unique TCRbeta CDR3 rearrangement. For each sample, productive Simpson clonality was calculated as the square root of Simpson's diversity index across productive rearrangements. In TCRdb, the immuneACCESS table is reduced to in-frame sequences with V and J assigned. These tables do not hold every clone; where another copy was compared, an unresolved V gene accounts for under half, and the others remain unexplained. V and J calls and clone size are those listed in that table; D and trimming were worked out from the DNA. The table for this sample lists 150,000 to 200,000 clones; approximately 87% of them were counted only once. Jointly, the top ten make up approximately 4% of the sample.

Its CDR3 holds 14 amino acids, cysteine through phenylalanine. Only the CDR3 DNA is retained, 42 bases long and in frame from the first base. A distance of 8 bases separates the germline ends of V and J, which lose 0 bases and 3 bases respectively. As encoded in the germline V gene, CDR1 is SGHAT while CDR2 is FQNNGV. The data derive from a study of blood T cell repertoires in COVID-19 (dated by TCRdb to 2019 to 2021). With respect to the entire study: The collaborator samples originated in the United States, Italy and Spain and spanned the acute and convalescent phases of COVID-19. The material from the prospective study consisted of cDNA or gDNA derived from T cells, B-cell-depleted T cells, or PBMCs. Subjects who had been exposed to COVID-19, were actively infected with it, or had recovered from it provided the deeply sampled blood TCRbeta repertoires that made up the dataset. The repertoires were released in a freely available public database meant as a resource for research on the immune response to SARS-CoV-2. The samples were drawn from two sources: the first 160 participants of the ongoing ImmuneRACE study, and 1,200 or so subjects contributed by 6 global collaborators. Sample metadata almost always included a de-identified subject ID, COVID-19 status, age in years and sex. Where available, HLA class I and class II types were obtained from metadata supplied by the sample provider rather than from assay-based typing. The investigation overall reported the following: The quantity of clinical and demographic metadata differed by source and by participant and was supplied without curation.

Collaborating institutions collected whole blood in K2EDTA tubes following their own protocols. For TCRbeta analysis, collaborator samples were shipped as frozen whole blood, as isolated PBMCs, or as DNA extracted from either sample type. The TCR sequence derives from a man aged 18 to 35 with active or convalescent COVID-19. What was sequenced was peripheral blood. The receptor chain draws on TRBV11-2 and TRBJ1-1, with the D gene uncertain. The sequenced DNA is TGTGCCAGCAGCTTAGATGACTCCTACACTGAAGCTTTCTTT. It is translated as CASSLDDSYTEAFF.